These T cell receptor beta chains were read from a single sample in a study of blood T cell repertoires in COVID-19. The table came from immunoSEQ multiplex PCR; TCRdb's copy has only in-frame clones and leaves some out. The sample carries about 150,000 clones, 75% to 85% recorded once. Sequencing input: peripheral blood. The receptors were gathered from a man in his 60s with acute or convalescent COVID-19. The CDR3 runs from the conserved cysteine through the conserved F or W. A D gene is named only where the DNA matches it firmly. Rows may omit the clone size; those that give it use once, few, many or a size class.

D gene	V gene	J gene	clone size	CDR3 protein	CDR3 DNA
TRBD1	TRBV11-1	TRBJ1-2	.	CASRSAGTVYGYTF	TGTGCCAGCAGATCCGCCGGGACAGTCTATGGCTACACCTTC
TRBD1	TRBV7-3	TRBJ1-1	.	CASSGGGLTEAFF	TGTGCCAGCAGCGGAGGGGGCTTGACTGAAGCTTTCTTT
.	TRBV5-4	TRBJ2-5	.	CASSFRRQNGGQETQYF	TGTGCCAGCAGCTTCCGGCGACAAAACGGGGGACAAGAGACCCAGTACTTC
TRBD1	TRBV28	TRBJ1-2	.	CASRLRGGQPIVGYTF	TGTGCCAGCAGACTCCGGGGGGGACAGCCGATAGTAGGGTACACCTTC
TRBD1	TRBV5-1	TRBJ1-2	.	CASSHTRDRGQTGPNYGYTF	TGCGCCAGCAGCCACACTCGGGACAGGGGGCAAACGGGTCCTAACTATGGCTACACCTTC
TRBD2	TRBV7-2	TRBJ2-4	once	CASSQGLAGGPGNIQYF	TGTGCCAGCAGCCAAGGACTAGCGGGGGGGCCTGGAAACATTCAGTACTTC
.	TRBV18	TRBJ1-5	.	CASSRSGEFEPQHF	TGTGCCAGCTCACGATCAGGGGAATTCGAGCCCCAGCATTTT
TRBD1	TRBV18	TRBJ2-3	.	CASSPRQGGGTDTQYF	TGTGCCAGCTCACCCAGACAGGGGGGAGGCACAGATACGCAGTATTTT
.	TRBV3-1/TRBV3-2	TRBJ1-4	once	CASSQGLSTNEKLFF	TGTGCCAGCAGCCAAGGACTTTCAACTAATGAAAAACTGTTTTTT
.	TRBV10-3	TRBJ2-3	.	CATQGAGAQDTQYF	TGTGCCACCCAAGGGGCAGGGGCCCAGGATACGCAGTATTTT
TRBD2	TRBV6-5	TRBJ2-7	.	CASSFTSGGYEQYF	TGTGCCAGCAGTTTCACTAGCGGGGGCTACGAGCAGTACTTC
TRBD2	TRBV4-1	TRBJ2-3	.	CASSRGTSGNTDTQYF	TGCGCCAGCAGCAGAGGGACTAGCGGAAACACAGATACGCAGTATTTT
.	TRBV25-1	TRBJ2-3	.	CASSGLARTTDTQYF	TGTGCCAGCAGTGGTTTAGCGAGAACCACAGATACGCAGTATTTT
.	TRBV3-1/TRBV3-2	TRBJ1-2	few	CASSQDGAGYGYTF	TGTGCCAGCAGCCAAGATGGCGCCGGGTATGGCTACACCTTC
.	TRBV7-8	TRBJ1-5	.	CASSLQVHGRSNQPQHF	TGTGCCAGCAGCTTACAGGTCCACGGAAGAAGCAATCAGCCCCAGCATTTT
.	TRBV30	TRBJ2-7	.	CAWTRSGYEQYF	TGTGCCTGGACTCGGAGCGGTTACGAGCAGTACTTC
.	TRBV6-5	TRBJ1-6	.	CASSYTGANSPLHF	TGTGCCAGCAGTTACACAGGCGCTAATTCACCCCTCCACTTT
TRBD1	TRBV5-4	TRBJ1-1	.	CASSVRQGAGTEAFF	TGTGCCAGCAGCGTTAGACAGGGGGCGGGCACTGAAGCTTTCTTT
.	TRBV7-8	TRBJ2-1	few	CASSSTQPGGLGEQFF	TGTGCCAGCAGCTCTACCCAACCGGGGGGCCTTGGTGAGCAGTTCTTC
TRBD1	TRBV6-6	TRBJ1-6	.	CASSPGRTGVGSYNSPLHF	TGTGCCAGCAGTCCGGGGCGGACAGGGGTGGGCTCCTATAATTCACCCCTCCACTTT
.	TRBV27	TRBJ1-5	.	CASSLRGGGQPQHF	TGTGCCAGCAGTTTAAGGGGAGGGGGTCAGCCCCAGCATTTT
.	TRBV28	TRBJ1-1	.	CASSPGGVNTEAFF	TGTGCCAGCAGTCCCGGAGGGGTAAACACTGAAGCTTTCTTT
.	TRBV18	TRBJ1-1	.	CASSLDRNTEAFF	TGTGCCAGCTCACTGGACAGGAACACTGAAGCTTTCTTT
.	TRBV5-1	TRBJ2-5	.	CASNRDGQETQYF	TGCGCCAGCAACAGGGACGGACAAGAGACCCAGTACTTC
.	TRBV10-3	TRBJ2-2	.	CAISESTVQGGELFF	TGTGCCATCAGTGAGTCGACGGTCCAGGGCGGGGAGCTGTTTTTT
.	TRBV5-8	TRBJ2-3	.	CASSLRGQGLDTQYF	TGTGCCAGCAGCTTGCGGGGTCAGGGGTTAGATACGCAGTATTTT
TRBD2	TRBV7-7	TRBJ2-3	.	CASSLGLAGGPEDTQYF	TGTGCCAGCAGCTTGGGACTAGCGGGGGGGCCGGAAGATACGCAGTATTTT
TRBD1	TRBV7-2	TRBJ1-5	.	CASSPSRQGKIQHF	TGTGCCAGCAGCCCGAGTCGACAGGGAAAAATCCAGCATTTT